The table lists the clone carrying this T cell receptor beta chain with a few counts. Its antigen is currently unknown. The data belong to a study of response to subunit inactivated influenza vaccine. TCRdb ran MiXCR on the RT-PCR reads and lists one entry per CDR3 protein. This sample has roughly 760,000 distinct CDR3 sequences, with about 20% found just once. Whole-study findings and limits: Only a handful of new T cells, the authors suggested, are recruited with each seasonal influenza vaccination.

The length of the CDR3 is 16 residues. J gave up 1 base and V 3 bases, and 7 bases lay outside the gene matches. CDR1 is MNHNS, CDR2 SASEGT, per germline. The TCR was taken from a man in his fifties who received an inactivated influenza vaccine. This material consisted of PBMCs from blood, taken more than 4 days after vaccination. The V and J genes are TRBV6-1 and TRBJ2-3, with 7 bases lining up with TRBD2. The CDR3 nucleotides are TGTGCCAGCAGTGACTCCGGGACTATACGCACAGATACGCAGTATTTT. Translated: CASSDSGTIRTDTQYF.